The rows below give T cell receptor beta chains drawn from one sample of a study of T cell responses to AZD1222 COVID-19 vaccine. Measured with immunoSEQ multiplex PCR; TCRdb has only the in-frame clones, and not every one. This sample has 100,000 to 150,000 clones, with 90% found just once. The material sequenced was peripheral blood, taken on day 0 of AZD1222 vaccination. The receptor set was obtained from an adult in good health. The CDR3 runs from the conserved cysteine through the conserved F or W. A D gene is named only where the DNA matches it firmly. Size tells how often a clone was seen (once, few, many) or the class of an expanded clone, and some rows leave it out.

D: NA; J: TRBJ2-2; size: NA; V: TRBV28; DNA: TGTGCCAGCAGTTTGGCAGGGTCGAACACCGGGGAGCTGTTTTTT; CDR3: CASSLAGSNTGELFF
D: NA; J: TRBJ1-5; size: NA; V: TRBV30; DNA: TGTGCCTGGGGAGCTGATGGGGATCAGCCCCAGCATTTT; CDR3: CAWGADGDQPQHF
D: NA; J: TRBJ1-6; size: once; V: TRBV3-1/TRBV3-2; DNA: TGTGCCAGCAGCCAACAGGGAGCTAATTCACCCCTCCACTTT; CDR3: CASSQQGANSPLHF
D: TRBD1; J: TRBJ2-1; size: once; V: TRBV7-7; DNA: TGTGCTAGCAGCGCACAGGGACAGGGGCCCAATGAGCAGTTCTTC; CDR3: CASSAQGQGPNEQFF
D: NA; J: TRBJ2-2; size: once; V: TRBV5-1; DNA: TGCGCCAGCCATGCGGAGGCGAACACCGGGGAGCTGTTTTTT; CDR3: CASHAEANTGELFF
D: NA; J: TRBJ2-1; size: NA; V: TRBV5-6; DNA: TGTGCCAGCAGCTTGGGCTCTAGGAATGAGCAGTTCTTC; CDR3: CASSLGSRNEQFF
D: NA; J: TRBJ2-1; size: NA; V: TRBV5-8; DNA: TGTGCCAGCAGCTTACGTGGGAGCTCCTACAATGAGCAGTTCTTC; CDR3: CASSLRGSSYNEQFF
D: NA; J: TRBJ2-3; size: NA; V: TRBV5-1; DNA: TGCGCCAGCAGCCCGGACGTAACTAGCACAGATACGCAGTATTTT; CDR3: CASSPDVTSTDTQYF
D: TRBD2; J: TRBJ2-4; size: NA; V: TRBV4-1; DNA: TGCGCCAGCAGCCCTTCCTCTAGCGGGAGGGACATTCAGTACTTC; CDR3: CASSPSSSGRDIQYF
D: NA; J: TRBJ1-4; size: NA; V: TRBV6-5; DNA: TGTGCCAGCAGCCGGCAAAGGGGGTATGATGAAAAACTGTTTTTT; CDR3: CASSRQRGYDEKLFF
D: NA; J: TRBJ1-5; size: NA; V: TRBV7-8; DNA: TGTGCCAGCAGCTCGCAGGGGCGGCAGCCCCAGCATTTT; CDR3: CASSSQGRQPQHF
D: NA; J: TRBJ1-1; size: few; V: TRBV19; DNA: TGTGCCAGTAGTCCCGTGTTGGGGGCTACTGAAGCTTTCTTT; CDR3: CASSPVLGATEAFF